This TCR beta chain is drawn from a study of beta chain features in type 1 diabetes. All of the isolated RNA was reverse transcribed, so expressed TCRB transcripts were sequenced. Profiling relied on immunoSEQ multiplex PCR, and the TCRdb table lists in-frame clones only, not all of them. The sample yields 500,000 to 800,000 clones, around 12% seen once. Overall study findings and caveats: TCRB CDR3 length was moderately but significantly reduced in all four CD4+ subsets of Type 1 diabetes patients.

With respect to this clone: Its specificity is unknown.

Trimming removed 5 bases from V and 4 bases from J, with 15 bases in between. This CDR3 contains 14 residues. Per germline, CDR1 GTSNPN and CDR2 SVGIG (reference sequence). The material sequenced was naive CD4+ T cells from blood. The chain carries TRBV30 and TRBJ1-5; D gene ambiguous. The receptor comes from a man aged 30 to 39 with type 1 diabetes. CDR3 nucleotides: TGTGCCTGGGGCCTACCGGACCAAAATCAGCCCCAGCATTTT. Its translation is CAWGLPDQNQPQHF.